Sequencing of this T cell receptor beta chain was carried out in a study of cytomegalovirus exposure and HLA in healthy donors. Study conclusions and caveats: In vitro data verified three CMV-associated chains as specific for CMV antigens.

Profiling relied on immunoSEQ multiplex PCR, and the TCRdb table lists in-frame clones only, not all of them. The table includes about 330,000 clones, roughly 88% detected once. About this clone: The target antigen is unknown.

The CDR3 has 16 amino acids. The germline V and J ends were trimmed by 6 bases and 2 bases, with 14 bases remaining between them. From germline, CDR1 is SNHLY and CDR2 FYNNEI. The chain links TRBV2 to TRBJ2-6, with D perhaps TRBD1 (7 bases). The clonotype comes from a woman between 18 and 29 years old in good health and CMV-seronegative. The sequenced sample was PBMCs. The CDR3 loop is CASRTGGTAGANVLTF. DNA of the CDR3: TGTGCCAGCAGGACAGGAGGGACAGCTGGGGCCAACGTCCTGACTTTC.